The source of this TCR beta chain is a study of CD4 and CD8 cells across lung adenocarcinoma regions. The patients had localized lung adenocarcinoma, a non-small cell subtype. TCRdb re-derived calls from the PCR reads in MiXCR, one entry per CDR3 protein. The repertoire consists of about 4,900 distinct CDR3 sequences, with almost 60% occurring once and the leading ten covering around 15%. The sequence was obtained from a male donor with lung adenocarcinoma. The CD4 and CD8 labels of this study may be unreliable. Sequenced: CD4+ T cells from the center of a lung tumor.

The CDR3 protein is CASSEPIVPGQGWELFF. In nucleotides, the CDR3 is TGTGCCAGCAGTGAGCCCATCGTCCCGGGACAGGGTTGGGAGCTGTTTTTT. This chain links TRBV25-1 with TRBJ2-2, with 9 bases identical to TRBD1. After removal of 3 bases from V and 9 bases from J, the junction contained 14 bases not matched to a gene. CDR1 is MGHDK, CDR2 SYGVNS, per germline. The CDR3 runs to 17 residues.